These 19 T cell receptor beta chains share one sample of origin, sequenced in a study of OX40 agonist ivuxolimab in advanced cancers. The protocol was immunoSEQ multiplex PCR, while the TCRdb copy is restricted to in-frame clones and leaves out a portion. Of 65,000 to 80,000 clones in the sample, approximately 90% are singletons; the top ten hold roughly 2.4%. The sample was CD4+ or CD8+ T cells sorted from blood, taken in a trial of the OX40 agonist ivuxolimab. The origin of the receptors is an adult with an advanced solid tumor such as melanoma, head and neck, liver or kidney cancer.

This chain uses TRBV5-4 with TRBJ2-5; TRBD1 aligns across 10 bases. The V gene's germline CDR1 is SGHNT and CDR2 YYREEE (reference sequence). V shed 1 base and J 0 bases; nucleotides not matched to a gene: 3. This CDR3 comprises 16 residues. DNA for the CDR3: TGTGCCAGCAGCTTGAGGGGACAGGGGAACCAAGAGACCCAGTACTTC. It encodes CASSLRGQGNQETQYF.

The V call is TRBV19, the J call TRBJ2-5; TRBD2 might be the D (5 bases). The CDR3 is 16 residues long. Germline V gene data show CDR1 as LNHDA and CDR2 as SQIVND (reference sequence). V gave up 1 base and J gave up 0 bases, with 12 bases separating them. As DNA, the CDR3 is TGTGCCAGTAGTATAGTGGGTTCGGGGTACCAAGAGACCCAGTACTTC. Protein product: CASSIVGSGYQETQYF.

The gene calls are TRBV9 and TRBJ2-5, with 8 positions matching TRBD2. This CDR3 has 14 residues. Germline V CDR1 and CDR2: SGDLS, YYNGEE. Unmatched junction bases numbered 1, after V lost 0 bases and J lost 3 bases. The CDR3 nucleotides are TGTGCCAGCAGCGTAGGGGGACTAGAAGAGACCCAGTACTTC. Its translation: CASSVGGLEETQYF.

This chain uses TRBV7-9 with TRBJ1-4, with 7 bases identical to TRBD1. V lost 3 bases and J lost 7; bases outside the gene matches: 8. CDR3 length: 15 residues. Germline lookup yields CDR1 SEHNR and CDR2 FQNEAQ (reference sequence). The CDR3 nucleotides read TGTGCCAGCAGCTTCCAACAGCGACAGGGTGAAAAACTGTTTTTT. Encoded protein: CASSFQQRQGEKLFF.

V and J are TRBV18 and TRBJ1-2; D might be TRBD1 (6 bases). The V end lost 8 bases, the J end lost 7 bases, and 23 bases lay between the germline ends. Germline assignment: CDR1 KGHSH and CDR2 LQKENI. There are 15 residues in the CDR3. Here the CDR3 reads CASHATLGGRRGYTF. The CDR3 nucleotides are TGTGCCAGCCACGCCACTCTAGGGGGGAGACGTGGCTACACCTTC.

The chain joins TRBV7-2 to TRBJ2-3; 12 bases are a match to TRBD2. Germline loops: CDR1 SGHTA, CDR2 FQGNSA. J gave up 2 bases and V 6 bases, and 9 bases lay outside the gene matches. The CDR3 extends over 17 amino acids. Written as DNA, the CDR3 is TGTGCCAGCAGTCAACTAGCGGGGGGCGAGTCCACAGATACGCAGTATTTT. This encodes CASSQLAGGESTDTQYF.

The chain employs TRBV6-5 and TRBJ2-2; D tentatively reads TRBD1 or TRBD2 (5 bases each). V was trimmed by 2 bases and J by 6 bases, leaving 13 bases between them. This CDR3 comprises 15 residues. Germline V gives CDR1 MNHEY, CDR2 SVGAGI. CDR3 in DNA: TGTGCCAGCAGTTACCAGGGAGTTAGGGCCGGGGAGCTGTTTTTT. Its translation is CASSYQGVRAGELFF.

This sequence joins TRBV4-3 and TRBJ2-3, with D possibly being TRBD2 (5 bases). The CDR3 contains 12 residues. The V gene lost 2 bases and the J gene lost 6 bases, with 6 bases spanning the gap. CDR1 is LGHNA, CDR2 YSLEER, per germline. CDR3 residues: CASSQTGDTQYF. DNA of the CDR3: TGCGCCAGCAGCCAAACGGGGGATACGCAGTATTTT.

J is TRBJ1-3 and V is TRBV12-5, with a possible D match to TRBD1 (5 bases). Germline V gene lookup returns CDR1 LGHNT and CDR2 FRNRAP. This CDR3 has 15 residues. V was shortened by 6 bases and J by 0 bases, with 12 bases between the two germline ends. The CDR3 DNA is TGTGCTAGTGGCAATCGGGGCCGCTCTGGAAACACCATATATTTT. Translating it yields CASGNRGRSGNTIYF.

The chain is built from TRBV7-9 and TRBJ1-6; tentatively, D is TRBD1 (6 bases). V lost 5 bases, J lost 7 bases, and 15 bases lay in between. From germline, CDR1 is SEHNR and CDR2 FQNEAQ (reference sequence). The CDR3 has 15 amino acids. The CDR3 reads CASSPPTGTNSPLHF. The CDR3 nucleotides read TGTGCCAGCAGCCCTCCCACAGGGACGAATTCACCCCTCCACTTT. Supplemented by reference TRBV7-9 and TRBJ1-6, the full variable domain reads DTGVSQNPRHKITKRGQNVTFRCDPISEHNRLYWYRQTLGQGPEFLTYFQNEAQLEKSRLLSDRFSAERPKGSFSTLEIQRTEQGDSAMYLCASSPPTGTNSPLHFGNGTRLTVT.

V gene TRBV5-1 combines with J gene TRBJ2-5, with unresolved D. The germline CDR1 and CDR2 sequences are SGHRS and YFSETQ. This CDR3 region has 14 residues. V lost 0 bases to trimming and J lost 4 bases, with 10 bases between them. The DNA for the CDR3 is TGCGCCAGCAGCTTGGGGGCCAAGCCAGAGACCCAGTACTTC. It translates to CASSLGAKPETQYF.

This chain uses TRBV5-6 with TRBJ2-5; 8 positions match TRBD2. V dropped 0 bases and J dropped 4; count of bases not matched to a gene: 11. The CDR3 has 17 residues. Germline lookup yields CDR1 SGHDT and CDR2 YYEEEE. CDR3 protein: CASSLAGGGGFIETQYF. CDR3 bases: TGTGCCAGCAGCTTGGCGGGCGGCGGGGGGTTTATAGAGACCCAGTACTTC.

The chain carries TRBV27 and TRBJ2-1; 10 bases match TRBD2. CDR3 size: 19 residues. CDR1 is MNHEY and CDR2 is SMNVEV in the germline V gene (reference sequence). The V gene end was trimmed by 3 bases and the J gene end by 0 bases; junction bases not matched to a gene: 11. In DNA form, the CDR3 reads TGTGCCAGCAGTTTGGGGTCACTAGCGGGATTCAGCTCCTACAATGAGCAGTTCTTC. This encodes CASSLGSLAGFSSYNEQFF.

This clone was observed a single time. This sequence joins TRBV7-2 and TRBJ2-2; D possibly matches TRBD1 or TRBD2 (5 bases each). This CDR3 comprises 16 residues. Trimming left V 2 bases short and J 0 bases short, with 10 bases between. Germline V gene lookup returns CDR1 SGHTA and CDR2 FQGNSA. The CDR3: CASSLSGTANTGELFF. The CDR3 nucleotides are TGTGCCAGCAGCTTATCCGGGACGGCGAACACCGGGGAGCTGTTTTTT. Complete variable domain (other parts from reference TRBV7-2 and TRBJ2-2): GAGVSQSPSNKVTEKGKDVELRCDPISGHTALYWYRQSLGQGLEFLIYFQGNSAPDKSGLPSDRFSAERTGGSVSTLTIQRTQQEDSAVYLCASSLSGTANTGELFFGEGSRLTVL.

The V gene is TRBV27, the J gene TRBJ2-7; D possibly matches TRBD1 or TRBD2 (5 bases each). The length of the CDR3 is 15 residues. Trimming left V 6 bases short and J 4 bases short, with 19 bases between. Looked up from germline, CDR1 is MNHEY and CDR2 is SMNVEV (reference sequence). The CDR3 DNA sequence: TGTGCCAGCAGATTTGCCGGGACCGGACTTTACGAGCAGTACTTC. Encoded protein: CASRFAGTGLYEQYF.

Here the CDR3 reads CASSPGQGSDTQYF. In DNA form, the CDR3 reads TGTGCCAGCTCACCTGGACAGGGGTCAGATACGCAGTATTTT. The chain is built from TRBV18 and TRBJ2-3, with 9 nucleotides matching TRBD1. The CDR3 covers 14 residues. Germline lookup yields CDR1 KGHSH and CDR2 LQKENI. With V trimmed by 3 bases and J by 4 bases, 2 bases remained unmatched.

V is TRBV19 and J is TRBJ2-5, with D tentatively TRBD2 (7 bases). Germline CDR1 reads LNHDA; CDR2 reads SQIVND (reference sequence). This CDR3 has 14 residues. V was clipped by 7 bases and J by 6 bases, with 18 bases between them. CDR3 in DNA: TGTGCCAGTACTGCAGGGGAGGGGAGCAAGACCCAGTACTTC. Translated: CASTAGEGSKTQYF. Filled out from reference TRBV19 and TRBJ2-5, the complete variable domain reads DGGITQSPKYLFRKEGQNVTLSCEQNLNHDAMYWYRQDPGQGLRLIYYSQIVNDFQKGDIAEGYSVSREKKESFPLTVTSAQKNPTAFYLCASTAGEGSKTQYFGPGTRLLVL.

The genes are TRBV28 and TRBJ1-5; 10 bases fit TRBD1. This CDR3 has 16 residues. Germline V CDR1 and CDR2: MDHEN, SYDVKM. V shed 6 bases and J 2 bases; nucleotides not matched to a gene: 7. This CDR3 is CASSTPTGGGNQPQHF. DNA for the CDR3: TGTGCCAGCAGCACCCCGACAGGGGGCGGCAATCAGCCCCAGCATTTT.

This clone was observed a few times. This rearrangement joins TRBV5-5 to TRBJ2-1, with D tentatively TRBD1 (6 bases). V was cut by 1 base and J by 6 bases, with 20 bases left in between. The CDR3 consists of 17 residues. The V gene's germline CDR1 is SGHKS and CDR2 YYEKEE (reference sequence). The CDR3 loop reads CASSLRQGTLMFNEQFF. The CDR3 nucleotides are TGTGCCAGCAGCTTGAGGCAGGGGACCCTTATGTTCAATGAGCAGTTCTTC.